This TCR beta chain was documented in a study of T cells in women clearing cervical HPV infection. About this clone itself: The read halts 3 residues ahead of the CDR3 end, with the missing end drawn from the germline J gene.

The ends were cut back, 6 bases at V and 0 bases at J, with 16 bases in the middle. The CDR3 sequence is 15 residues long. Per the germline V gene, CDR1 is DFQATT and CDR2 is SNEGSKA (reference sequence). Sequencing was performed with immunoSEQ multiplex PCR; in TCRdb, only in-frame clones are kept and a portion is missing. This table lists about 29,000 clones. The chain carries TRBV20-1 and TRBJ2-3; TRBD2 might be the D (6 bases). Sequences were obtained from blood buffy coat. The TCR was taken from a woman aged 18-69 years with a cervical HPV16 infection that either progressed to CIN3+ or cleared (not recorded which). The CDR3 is CSATNIGGSTDTQYF. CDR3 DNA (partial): TGCAGTGCAACAAACATCGGGGGTAGCACAGATACG.